This T cell receptor (beta chain) was documented in a study of radiation and T cells in renal cell carcinoma. Whole-study context: Nephrectomy followed 15 Gy stereotactic body radiation by 4 weeks.

The germline V gene has CDR1 MDHEN and CDR2 SYDVKM. This CDR3 is 13 amino acids long. V was cut by 6 bases and J by 4 bases, with 12 bases left in between. Documented time point: blood 2 weeks post-SBRT. Treatment meaning: 15 Gy SBRT to primary tumor, nephrectomy 4 weeks later. Clear cell pathology was present in this patient's renal cell carcinoma. Method: immunoSEQ multiplex PCR; TCRdb's copy keeps in-frame clones and lacks some. The table shows some 75,000 clones, with more than 75% occurring only once. The TCR originated in a man in his sixties with renal cell carcinoma. The rearrangement links TRBV28 to TRBJ1-2; D ambiguous. The sample was blood, taken from a patient whose treatment included radiotherapy and nephrectomy. The CDR3 sequence is CASSPQRSYGYTF. In DNA, the CDR3 is TGTGCCAGCAGCCCCCAGCGGAGCTATGGCTACACCTTC.